The 23 T cell receptor beta chains listed next were all sequenced from one sample in a study of blood T cell repertoires in COVID-19. Assay used: immunoSEQ multiplex PCR; TCRdb lists only in-frame clones, some missing. The sample gives 200,000 to 250,000 clones, over 80% of which show up once; about 2% is in the top ten. Sequenced: peripheral blood. Receptors originate from a man aged 25 to 40 who had recovered from COVID-19.

V is TRBV7-3 and J is TRBJ2-2; D gene unclear. This CDR3 has 12 amino acids. The V gene's germline CDR1 is SGHTA and CDR2 FQGTGA. Trimming took off 5 bases at V and 2 bases at J, with 3 bases between the two ends. The CDR3 spells CASSLNTGELFF. The CDR3 nucleotides are TGTGCCAGCAGCCTTAACACCGGGGAGCTGTTTTTT.

The chain links TRBV28 to TRBJ1-1; D is perhaps TRBD1 (5 bases). The V end was cut by 7 bases, the J end by 3 bases, with 9 bases between. The CDR3 extends over 12 amino acids. CDR1 and CDR2 (germline): MDHEN, SYDVKM. The CDR3: CASMAGHTEAFF. Written as DNA, the CDR3 is TGTGCCAGCATGGCAGGGCACACTGAAGCTTTCTTT.

The chain joins TRBV14 to TRBJ1-4; possibly TRBD1 for D (5 bases). Trimming removed 1 base at V and 10 bases at J, with 13 bases between. The CDR3 spans 14 residues. Germline V CDR1 and CDR2: SGHDN, FVKESK. The CDR3 nucleotides read TGTGCCAGCAGCCAAGTTCGGGGGTCAGGAAAACTGTTTTTT. Residues: CASSQVRGSGKLFF.

This chain joins TRBV5-1 and TRBJ1-1; D may be TRBD1 (6 bases). Germline V gene data show CDR1 as SGHRS and CDR2 as YFSETQ. The CDR3 spans 16 residues. The V end was cut by 1 base, the J end by 1 base, with 14 bases between. The CDR3 region has the DNA TGCGCCAGCAGCTTGCGCCCGGACAGCCAGAACACTGAAGCTTTCTTT. Its protein is CASSLRPDSQNTEAFF.

V is TRBV5-6 and J is TRBJ2-7; TRBD1 matches 9 bases. V was clipped by 4 bases and J by 5 bases; unmatched bases: 4. Per the germline V gene, CDR1 is SGHDT and CDR2 is YYEEEE. The CDR3 spans 13 residues. The CDR3 DNA sequence: TGTGCCAGCAGCAGGGACAGGGCCGACGAGCAGTACTTC. Translating gives CASSRDRADEQYF.

The chain has TRBV2 and TRBJ2-1; D perhaps matches TRBD1 (5 bases). The V gene lost 2 bases and the J gene lost 2 bases, with 7 bases spanning the gap. Germline V gives CDR1 SNHLY, CDR2 FYNNEI. The CDR3 extends over 14 amino acids. CDR3 loop: CASSEQGPYNEQFF. CDR3 bases: TGTGCCAGCAGTGAACAGGGCCCCTACAATGAGCAGTTCTTC.

The CDR3 loop is CASSPRGFSGANVLTF. As DNA, the CDR3 is TGTGCCAGCAGCCCCCGAGGGTTCTCTGGGGCCAACGTCCTGACTTTC. V is TRBV4-2 and J is TRBJ2-6; TRBD2 might be the D (5 bases). Germline lookup yields CDR1 LGHNA and CDR2 YNFKEQ. V was pared by 4 bases and J by 0 bases, with 10 bases between. This CDR3 is built from 16 residues.

The genes are TRBV18 and TRBJ2-1; D ambiguous. CDR1 and CDR2 (germline): KGHSH, LQKENI. The CDR3 contains 17 residues. Trimming removed 2 bases from V and 3 bases from J, with 17 bases in between. The CDR3 DNA is TGTGCCAGCTCACCAACCCCGGGTAGGCGCCTCTACAATGAGCAGTTCTTC. It encodes CASSPTPGRRLYNEQFF.

This clone was seen ten or more times. This chain links TRBV21-1 with TRBJ2-7; whether TRBD2, the table's D call, matches the DNA was not checked. TRBV21-1 is classified as a pseudogene. The CDR3 has 13 amino acids. As DNA, the CDR3 is TGTGCCAGCAGCAGGCGGATATCCTACGAGCAGTACGTC. Amino acid sequence: CASSRRISYEQYV.

The chain carries TRBV27 and TRBJ1-6; 8 nucleotides agree with TRBD1. The CDR3 sequence is 15 residues long. Germline CDR1 reads MNHEY; CDR2 reads SMNVEV (reference sequence). V trimming: 4 bases; J trimming: 10 bases; junction bases outside the gene matches: 9. The CDR3 here is CASSSPGTGGSPLHF. CDR3 DNA sequence: TGTGCCAGCAGTTCACCCGGGACAGGAGGATCACCCCTCCACTTT.

The chain recombines TRBV2 with TRBJ2-7; 8 nucleotides match TRBD1. The V and J ends lost 2 bases and 2 bases, in that order; junction bases with no gene match: 2. This CDR3 has 14 amino acids. CDR1 and CDR2 from the germline V gene are SNHLY and FYNNEI. The chain's CDR3 is CASSETGQAYEQYV. CDR3 coding DNA: TGTGCCAGCAGTGAAACGGGACAGGCCTACGAGCAGTACGTC.

The rearrangement links TRBV27 to TRBJ1-5; 7 bases match TRBD1. The J segment lost 3 bases and the V segment lost 5 bases, leaving 7 bases of the junction unmatched. CDR3 length equals 15 residues. Germline V gene sequence: CDR1 MNHEY, CDR2 SMNVEV (reference sequence). CDR3 in amino acids: CASSMGRGHNQPQHF. The DNA of the CDR3 is TGTGCCAGCAGTATGGGAAGGGGGCACAATCAGCCCCAGCATTTT.

This clone was recorded a few times. V and J are TRBV5-4 and TRBJ2-1, with 8 bases lining up with TRBD1. The CDR3 covers 13 residues. The V segment lost 6 bases and the J segment 10 bases; nucleotides outside the gene matches: 9. From germline, CDR1 is SGHNT and CDR2 YYREEE (reference sequence). CDR3 sequence: CASTRDRRDEQFF. DNA of the CDR3: TGTGCCAGCACCCGGGACAGGCGGGACGAGCAGTTCTTC.

The rearrangement uses TRBV11-2 and TRBJ2-7; D gene uncertain. The CDR3 is 13 amino acids. Trimming pared 2 bases from V and 0 bases from J, leaving 5 bases between. Germline assignment: CDR1 SGHAT and CDR2 FQNNGV. In DNA, the CDR3 is TGTGCCAGCAGCTTATCACACTCCTACGAGCAGTACTTC. Its translation is CASSLSHSYEQYF.

The J gene is TRBJ2-1, the V gene TRBV28; TRBD2 agrees at 8 bases. J gave up 0 bases and V 3 bases, and 4 bases lay outside the gene matches. CDR1 and CDR2 (germline): MDHEN, SYDVKM. The CDR3 consists of 16 residues. CDR3 in amino acids: CASSLIAGGSYNEQFF. In DNA, the CDR3 is TGTGCCAGCAGTTTGATCGCGGGGGGCTCCTACAATGAGCAGTTCTTC.

The V gene is TRBV9, the J gene TRBJ2-3; 8 nucleotides agree with TRBD2. The germline V gene encodes CDR1 SGDLS and CDR2 YYNGEE. The CDR3 length is 16 residues. The trim removed 0 bases at V and 1 base at J, leaving 4 bases unmatched. CDR3 in amino acids: CASSVGNGGGTDTQYF. CDR3 sequence (DNA): TGTGCCAGCAGCGTAGGAAACGGGGGGGGCACAGATACGCAGTATTTT.

The J gene is TRBJ2-5, the V gene TRBV6-1; 9 nucleotides align to TRBD1. Germline CDR1 and CDR2: MNHNS and SASEGT. Trimming took 0 bases from V and 5 from J; bases not matched to a gene: 7. The CDR3 loop spans 16 amino acids. The CDR3 loop is CASSEAPGQGHETQYF. CDR3 DNA: TGTGCCAGCAGTGAAGCCCCCGGACAGGGGCACGAGACCCAGTACTTC.

The rearrangement joins TRBV9 to TRBJ1-1; D perhaps matches TRBD1 (5 bases). Germline V CDR1 and CDR2: SGDLS, YYNGEE. V was cut by 4 bases and J by 0 bases, with 19 bases left in between. CDR3 size: 17 residues. The CDR3 coding sequence is TGTGCCAGCAGCTCCTTCCTTATCGACAGCATGAACACTGAAGCTTTCTTT. Translated, it gives CASSSFLIDSMNTEAFF.

This chain connects TRBV12-3 or TRBV12-4 to TRBJ2-2; perhaps TRBD2 as D (5 bases). The length of the CDR3 is 12 residues. The V gene lost 6 bases and the J gene lost 6 bases, with 8 bases spanning the gap. CDR3 protein: CASRRDAGELFF. In DNA, the CDR3 is TGTGCCAGCAGACGGGATGCCGGGGAGCTGTTTTTT.

The rearrangement uses TRBV6-6 and TRBJ1-4; D gene ambiguous. With 2 bases removed from V and 8 bases from J, the gap between germline ends came to 9 bases. The germline CDR1 and CDR2 sequences are MNHNY and SVGAGI (reference sequence). The CDR3 has 13 amino acids. CDR3 bases: TGTGCCAGCAGTTACCCGACGGGGGAAAAACTGTTTTTT. As protein: CASSYPTGEKLFF.

The chain recombines TRBV19 with TRBJ1-2; 9 bases fit TRBD1. There are 15 residues in the CDR3. V was clipped by 4 bases and J by 7 bases; unmatched bases: 10. CDR1 is LNHDA, CDR2 SQIVND, per germline (reference sequence). DNA of the CDR3: TGTGCCAGTAGTACGATGGGGACAGGGCTCTCTGGCTACACCTTC. Residues: CASSTMGTGLSGYTF. The full variable domain, its missing parts supplied by reference TRBV19 and TRBJ1-2, is DGGITQSPKYLFRKEGQNVTLSCEQNLNHDAMYWYRQDPGQGLRLIYYSQIVNDFQKGDIAEGYSVSREKKESFPLTVTSAQKNPTAFYLCASSTMGTGLSGYTFGSGTRLTVV.

Only a few counts were recorded for this clone. The chain combines TRBV2 with TRBJ2-5; TRBD2 is a possible D gene (6 bases). This CDR3 has 13 residues. V was clipped by 5 bases and J by 4 bases, with 11 bases between them. Per germline, CDR1 SNHLY and CDR2 FYNNEI. The CDR3 DNA reads as TGTGCCAGCAGTCGTCTAGCGCCAGAGACCCAGTACTTC. Its translation: CASSRLAPETQYF.

V usage is TRBV5-1 and J usage is TRBJ2-7; D might be TRBD2 (5 bases). The germline CDR1 and CDR2 sequences are SGHRS and YFSETQ. This CDR3 spans 14 amino acids. The V and J ends lost 3 bases and 0 bases respectively, with 10 bases between them. CDR3 protein: CASSYSGSSYEQYF. The CDR3 DNA reads TGCGCCAGCAGCTACAGCGGAAGCTCCTACGAGCAGTACTTC.